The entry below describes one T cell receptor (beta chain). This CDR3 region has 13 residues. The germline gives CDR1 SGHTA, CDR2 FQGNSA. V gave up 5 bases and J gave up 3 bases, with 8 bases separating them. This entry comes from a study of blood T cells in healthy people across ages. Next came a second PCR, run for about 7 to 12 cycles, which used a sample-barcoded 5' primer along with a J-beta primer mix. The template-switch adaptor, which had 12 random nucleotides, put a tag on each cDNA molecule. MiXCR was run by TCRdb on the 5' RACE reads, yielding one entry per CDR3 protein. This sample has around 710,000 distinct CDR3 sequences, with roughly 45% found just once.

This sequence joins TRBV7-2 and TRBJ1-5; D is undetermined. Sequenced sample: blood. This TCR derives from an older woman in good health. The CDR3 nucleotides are TGTGCCAGCAGCGTTAAACCCAATCAGCCCCAGCATTTT. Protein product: CASSVKPNQPQHF.